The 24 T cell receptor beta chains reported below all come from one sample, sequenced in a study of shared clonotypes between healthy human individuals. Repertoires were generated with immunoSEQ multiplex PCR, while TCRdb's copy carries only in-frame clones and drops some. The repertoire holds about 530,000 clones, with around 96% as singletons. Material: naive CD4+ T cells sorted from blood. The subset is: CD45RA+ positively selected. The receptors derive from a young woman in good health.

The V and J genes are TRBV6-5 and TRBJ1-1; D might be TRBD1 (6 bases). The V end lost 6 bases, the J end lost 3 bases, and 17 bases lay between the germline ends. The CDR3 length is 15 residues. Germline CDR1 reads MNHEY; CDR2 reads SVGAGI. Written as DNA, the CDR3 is TGTGCCAGCAGGGGGGGGGCAGGGAGAGACACTGAAGCTTTCTTT. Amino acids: CASRGGAGRDTEAFF.

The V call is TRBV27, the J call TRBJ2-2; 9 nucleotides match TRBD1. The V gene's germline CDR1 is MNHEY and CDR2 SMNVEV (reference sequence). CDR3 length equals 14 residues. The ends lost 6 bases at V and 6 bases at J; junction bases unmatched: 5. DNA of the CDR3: TGTGCCAGCAGATGGGACAGGGTGTCCGGGGAGCTGTTTTTT. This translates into CASRWDRVSGELFF.

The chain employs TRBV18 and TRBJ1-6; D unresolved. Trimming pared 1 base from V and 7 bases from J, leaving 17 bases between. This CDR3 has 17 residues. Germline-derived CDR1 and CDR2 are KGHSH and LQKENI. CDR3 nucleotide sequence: TGTGCCAGCTCACCACTCGGAGACCAAAATAGGAATTCACCCCTCCACTTT. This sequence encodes CASSPLGDQNRNSPLHF.

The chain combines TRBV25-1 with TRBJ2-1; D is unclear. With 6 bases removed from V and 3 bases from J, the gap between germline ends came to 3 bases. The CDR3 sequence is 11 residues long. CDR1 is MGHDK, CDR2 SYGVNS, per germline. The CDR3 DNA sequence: TGTGCCAGCAGATTCTACAATGAGCAGTTCTTC. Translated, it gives CASRFYNEQFF.

Written as DNA, the CDR3 is TGTGCCAGCAGCTTAGGGAGCTACGAGCAGTACTTC. Its translation is CASSLGSYEQYF. This chain joins TRBV7-6 and TRBJ2-5; D not resolved. The J call may be mistaken, given a closer DNA end match to TRBJ2-7. From germline, CDR1 is SGHVS and CDR2 FNYEAQ. The CDR3 sequence is 12 residues long.

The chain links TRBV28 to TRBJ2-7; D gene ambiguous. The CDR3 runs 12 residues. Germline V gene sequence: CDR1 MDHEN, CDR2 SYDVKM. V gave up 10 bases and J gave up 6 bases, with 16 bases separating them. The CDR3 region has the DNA TGTGCCACGTATGGGGATGTTCGCGAGCAGTACTTC. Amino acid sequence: CATYGDVREQYF.

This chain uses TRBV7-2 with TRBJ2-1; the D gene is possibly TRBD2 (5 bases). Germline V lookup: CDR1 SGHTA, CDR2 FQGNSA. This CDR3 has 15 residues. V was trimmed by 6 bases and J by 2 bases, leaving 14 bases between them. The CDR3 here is CASRDYPGAYNEQFF. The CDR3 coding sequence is TGTGCCAGCAGAGACTACCCCGGGGCCTACAATGAGCAGTTCTTC.

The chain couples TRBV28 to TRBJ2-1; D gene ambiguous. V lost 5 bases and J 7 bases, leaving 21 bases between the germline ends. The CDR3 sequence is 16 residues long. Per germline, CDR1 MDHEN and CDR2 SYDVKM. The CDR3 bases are TGTGCCAGCAGTCGTGTAGACACTCGCACTGGGAATGAGCAGTTCTTC. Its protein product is CASSRVDTRTGNEQFF. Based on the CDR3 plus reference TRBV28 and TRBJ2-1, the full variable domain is DVKVTQSSRYLVKRTGEKVFLECVQDMDHENMFWYRQDPGLGLRLIYFSYDVKMKEKGDIPEGYSVSREKKERFSLILESASTNQTSMYLCASSRVDTRTGNEQFFGPGTRLTVL.

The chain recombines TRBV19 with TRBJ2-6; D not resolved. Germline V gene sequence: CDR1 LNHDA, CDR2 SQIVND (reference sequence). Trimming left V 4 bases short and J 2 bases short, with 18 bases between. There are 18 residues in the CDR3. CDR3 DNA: TGTGCCAGTAGTAGAAGCCCTAACGCTAGGACTGGGGCCAACGTCCTGACTTTC. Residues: CASSRSPNARTGANVLTF. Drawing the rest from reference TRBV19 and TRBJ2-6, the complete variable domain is DGGITQSPKYLFRKEGQNVTLSCEQNLNHDAMYWYRQDPGQGLRLIYYSQIVNDFQKGDIAEGYSVSREKKESFPLTVTSAQKNPTAFYLCASSRSPNARTGANVLTFGAGSRLTVL.

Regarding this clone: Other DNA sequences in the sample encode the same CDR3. The CDR3 protein is CASSLGSGANVLTF. In DNA, the CDR3 is TGCGCCAGCAGCTTAGGGTCCGGGGCCAACGTCCTGACTTTC. The chain links TRBV5-1 to TRBJ2-6; D unclear. CDR1 SGHRS and CDR2 YFSETQ come from the germline V gene. The CDR3 consists of 14 residues. V was clipped by 2 bases and J by 4 bases, with 7 bases between them.

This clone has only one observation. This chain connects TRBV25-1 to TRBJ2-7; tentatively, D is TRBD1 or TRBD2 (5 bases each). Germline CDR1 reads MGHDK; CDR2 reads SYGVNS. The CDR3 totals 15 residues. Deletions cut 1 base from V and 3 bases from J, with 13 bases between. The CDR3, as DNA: TGTGCCAGCAGTGAATCCGGGGCAGGGATCTACGAGCAGTACTTC. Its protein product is CASSESGAGIYEQYF.

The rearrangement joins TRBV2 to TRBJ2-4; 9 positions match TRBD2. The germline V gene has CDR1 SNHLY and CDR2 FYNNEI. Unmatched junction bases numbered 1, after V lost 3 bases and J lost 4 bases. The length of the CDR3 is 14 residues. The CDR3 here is CASSETSGKNIQYF. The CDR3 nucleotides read TGTGCCAGCAGTGAGACTAGCGGTAAAAACATTCAGTACTTC.

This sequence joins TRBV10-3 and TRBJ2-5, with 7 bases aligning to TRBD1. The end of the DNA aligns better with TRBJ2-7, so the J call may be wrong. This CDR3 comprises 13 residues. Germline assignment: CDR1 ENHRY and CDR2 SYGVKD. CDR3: CAISGDSSYEQYF. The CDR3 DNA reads TGTGCCATCAGTGGGGACAGCTCCTACGAGCAGTACTTC.

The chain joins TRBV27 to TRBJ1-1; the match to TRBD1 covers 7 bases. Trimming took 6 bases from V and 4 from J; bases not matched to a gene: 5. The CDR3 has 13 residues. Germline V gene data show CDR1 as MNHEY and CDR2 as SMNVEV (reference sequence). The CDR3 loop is CASRSPGGTEAFF. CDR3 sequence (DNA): TGTGCCAGCAGATCGCCAGGGGGCACTGAAGCTTTCTTT.

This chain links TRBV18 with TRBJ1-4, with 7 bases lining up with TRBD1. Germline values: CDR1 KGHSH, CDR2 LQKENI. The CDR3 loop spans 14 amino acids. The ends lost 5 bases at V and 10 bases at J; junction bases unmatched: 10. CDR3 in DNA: TGTGCCAGCTCATCAACGACAGGGTTGGGAAAACTGTTTTTT. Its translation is CASSSTTGLGKLFF.

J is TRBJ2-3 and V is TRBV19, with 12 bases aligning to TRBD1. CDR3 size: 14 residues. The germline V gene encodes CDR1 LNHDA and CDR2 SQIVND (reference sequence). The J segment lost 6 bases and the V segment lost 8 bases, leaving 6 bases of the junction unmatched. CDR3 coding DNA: TGTGCCAGTGCCGGGACAGGGGGCGCCGATACGCAGTATTTT. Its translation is CASAGTGGADTQYF.

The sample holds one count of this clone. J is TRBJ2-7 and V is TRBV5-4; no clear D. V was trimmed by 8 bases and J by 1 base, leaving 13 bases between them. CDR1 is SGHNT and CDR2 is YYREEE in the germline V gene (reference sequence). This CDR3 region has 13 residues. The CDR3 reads CARGILDSYEQYF. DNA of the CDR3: TGTGCCAGGGGTATTCTGGATTCCTACGAGCAGTACTTC.

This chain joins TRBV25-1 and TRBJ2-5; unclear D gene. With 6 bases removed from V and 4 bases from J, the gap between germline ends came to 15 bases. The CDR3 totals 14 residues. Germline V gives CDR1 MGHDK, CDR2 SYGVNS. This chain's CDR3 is CASSEPRAPETQYF. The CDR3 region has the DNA TGTGCCAGCAGCGAGCCCCGGGCTCCAGAGACCCAGTACTTC.

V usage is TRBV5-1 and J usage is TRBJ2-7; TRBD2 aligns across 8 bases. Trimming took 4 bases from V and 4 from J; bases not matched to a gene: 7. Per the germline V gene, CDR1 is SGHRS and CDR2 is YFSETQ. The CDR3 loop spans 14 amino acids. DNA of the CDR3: TGCGCCAGCAGCGTAGCGGGAAATACGTACGAGCAGTACTTC. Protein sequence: CASSVAGNTYEQYF.

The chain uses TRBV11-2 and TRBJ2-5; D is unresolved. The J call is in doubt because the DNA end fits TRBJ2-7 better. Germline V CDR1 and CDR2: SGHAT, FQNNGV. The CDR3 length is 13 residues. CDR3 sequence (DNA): TGTGCCAGCAGCTTGAACGTATTCTACGAGCAGTACTTC. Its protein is CASSLNVFYEQYF.

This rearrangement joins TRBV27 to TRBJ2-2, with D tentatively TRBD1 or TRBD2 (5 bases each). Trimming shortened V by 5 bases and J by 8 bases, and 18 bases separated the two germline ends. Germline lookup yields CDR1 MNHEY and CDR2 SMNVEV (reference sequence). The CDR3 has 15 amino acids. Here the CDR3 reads CASSPLGIRGGELFF. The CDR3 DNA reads TGTGCCAGCAGTCCCCTCGGGATTAGGGGAGGGGAGCTGTTTTTT.

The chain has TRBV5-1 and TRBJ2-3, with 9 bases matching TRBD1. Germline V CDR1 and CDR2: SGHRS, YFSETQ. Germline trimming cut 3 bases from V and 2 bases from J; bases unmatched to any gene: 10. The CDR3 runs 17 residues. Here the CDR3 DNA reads TGCGCCAGCAGCTCCTCCCACGGGACAGGGTTCACAGATACGCAGTATTTT. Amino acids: CASSSSHGTGFTDTQYF.

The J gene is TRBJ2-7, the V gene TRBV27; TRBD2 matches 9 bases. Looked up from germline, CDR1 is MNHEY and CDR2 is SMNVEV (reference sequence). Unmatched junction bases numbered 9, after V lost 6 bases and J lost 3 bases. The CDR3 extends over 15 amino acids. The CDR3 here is CASREAGGGSYEQYF. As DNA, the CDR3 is TGTGCCAGCAGGGAAGCGGGAGGCGGGAGCTACGAGCAGTACTTC.

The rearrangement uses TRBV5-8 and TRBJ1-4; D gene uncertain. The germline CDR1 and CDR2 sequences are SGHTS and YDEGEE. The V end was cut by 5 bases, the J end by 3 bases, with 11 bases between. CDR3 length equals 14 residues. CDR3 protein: CASSLGMANEKLFF. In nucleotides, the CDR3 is TGTGCCAGCAGTTTAGGGATGGCTAATGAAAAACTGTTTTTT.